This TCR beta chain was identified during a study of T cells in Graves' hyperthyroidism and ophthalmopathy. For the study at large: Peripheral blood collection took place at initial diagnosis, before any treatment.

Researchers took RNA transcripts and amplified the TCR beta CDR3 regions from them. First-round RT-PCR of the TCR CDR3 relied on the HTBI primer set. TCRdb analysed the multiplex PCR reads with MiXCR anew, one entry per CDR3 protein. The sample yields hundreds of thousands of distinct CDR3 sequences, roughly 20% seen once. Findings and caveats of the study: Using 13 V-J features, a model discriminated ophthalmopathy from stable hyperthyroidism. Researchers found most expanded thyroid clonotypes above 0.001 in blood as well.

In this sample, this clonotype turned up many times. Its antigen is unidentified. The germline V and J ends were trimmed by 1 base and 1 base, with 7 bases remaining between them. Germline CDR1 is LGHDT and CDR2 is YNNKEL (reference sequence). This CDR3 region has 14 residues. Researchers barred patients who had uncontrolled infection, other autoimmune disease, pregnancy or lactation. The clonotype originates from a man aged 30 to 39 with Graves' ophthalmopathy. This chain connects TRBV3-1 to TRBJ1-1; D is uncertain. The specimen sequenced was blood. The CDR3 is CASSQGQTNTEAFF. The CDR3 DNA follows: TGTGCCAGCAGCCAAGGACAAACGAACACTGAAGCTTTCTTT.